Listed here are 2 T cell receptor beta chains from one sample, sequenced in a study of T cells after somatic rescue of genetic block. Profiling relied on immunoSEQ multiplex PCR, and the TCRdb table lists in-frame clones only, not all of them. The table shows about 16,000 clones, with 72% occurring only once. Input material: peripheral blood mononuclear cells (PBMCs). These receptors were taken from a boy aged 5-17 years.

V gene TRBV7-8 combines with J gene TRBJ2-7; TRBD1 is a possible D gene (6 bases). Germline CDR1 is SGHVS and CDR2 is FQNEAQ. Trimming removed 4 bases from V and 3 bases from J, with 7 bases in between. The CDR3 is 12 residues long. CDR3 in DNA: TGTGCCAGCAGCTGGGACATCTACGAGCAGTACTTC. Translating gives CASSWDIYEQYF.

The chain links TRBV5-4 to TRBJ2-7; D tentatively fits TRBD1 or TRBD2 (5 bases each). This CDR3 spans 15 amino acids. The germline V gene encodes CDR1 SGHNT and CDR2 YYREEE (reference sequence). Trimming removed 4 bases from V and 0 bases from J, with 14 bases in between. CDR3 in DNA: TGTGCCAGCAGCCGCCGGGACGGGGACTCCTACGAGCAGTACTTC. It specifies CASSRRDGDSYEQYF.